Below are 10 T cell receptor beta chains sequenced from a single sample in a study of Graves' ophthalmopathy and Graves' hyperthyroidism. RNA transcripts were the template, and TCR beta CDR3 regions were amplified from them. Following a first-round RT-PCR that used HTBI primers, a second-round multiplex PCR was carried out. TCRdb analysed the multiplex PCR reads with MiXCR anew, one entry per CDR3 protein. The table lists roughly 350,000 distinct CDR3 sequences, roughly 17% of them singletons. Sequencing input: peripheral blood. The receptors here all came from an adult woman with stable Graves' hyperthyroidism.

At least ten counts were recorded for this clonotype. This chain connects TRBV6-5 to TRBJ1-2; D gene uncertain. Germline V gene data show CDR1 as MNHEY and CDR2 as SVGAGI. V was shortened by 2 bases and J by 2 bases, with 6 bases between the two germline ends. The length of the CDR3 is 13 residues. The chain's CDR3 is CASSYNLNYGYTF. CDR3 bases: TGTGCCAGCAGTTACAACCTCAACTATGGCTACACCTTC.

This clonotype was observed at least ten times. This chain uses TRBV19 with TRBJ1-1; D unclear. Trimming removed 6 bases from V and 0 bases from J, with 11 bases in between. CDR1 is LNHDA, CDR2 SQIVND, per germline (reference sequence). This CDR3 is built from 14 residues. CDR3 sequence: CASRSPDLNTEAFF. Here the CDR3 DNA reads TGTGCCAGTAGGAGCCCTGACCTGAACACTGAAGCTTTCTTT.

This clonotype was detected many times. With a much larger clone just one base away, this may be a read error. The chain joins TRBV12-3 or TRBV12-4 to TRBJ1-2, with 7 bases identical to TRBD1. The trim removed 5 bases at V and 0 bases at J, leaving 6 bases unmatched. This CDR3 region has 15 residues. The CDR3 region has the DNA TGTGCCAGCAGTCGGGACAGATCATCTAACTATGGCTACACCTTC. It specifies CASSRDRSSNYGYTF.

This clonotype was detected ten times or more. This rearrangement joins TRBV6-5 to TRBJ2-1, with D tentatively TRBD1 (5 bases). CDR1 is MNHEY and CDR2 is SVGAGI in the germline V gene. V was clipped by 4 bases and J by 3 bases, with 10 bases between them. This CDR3 contains 14 residues. The chain's CDR3 is CASSSSGHYNEQFF. The CDR3 DNA reads as TGTGCCAGCAGTTCTTCAGGGCACTACAATGAGCAGTTCTTC.

This clonotype was observed many times. The gene calls are TRBV4-1 and TRBJ2-7; 12 bases are shared with TRBD2. V trimming: 2 bases; J trimming: 5 bases; junction bases outside the gene matches: 1. The CDR3 sequence is 14 residues long. From germline, CDR1 is MGHRA and CDR2 YSYEKL. The CDR3 here is CASSQTSGRNEQYF. Here the CDR3 DNA reads TGCGCCAGCAGCCAAACTAGCGGGAGGAACGAGCAGTACTTC.

This clonotype has at least ten counts. A read error is likely, as this CDR3 ends without the conserved phenylalanine or tryptophan. The V call is TRBV15, the J call TRBJ1-1; D gene uncertain. The germline V and J ends were trimmed by 3 bases and 1 base, with 12 bases remaining between them. Germline V CDR1 and CDR2: LNHNV, YYDKDF (reference sequence). The CDR3 loop spans 15 amino acids. The CDR3 coding sequence is TGTGCCACCAGCAGCCCCAGAGAATGGAACACTGAAGCTTTCCTT. Its translation is CATSSPREWNTEAFL.

This clonotype occurred many times. This chain joins TRBV25-1 and TRBJ1-5, with 7 bases matching TRBD1. CDR1 is MGHDK, CDR2 SYGVNS, per germline. The CDR3 runs to 15 residues. V gave up 3 bases and J gave up 2 bases; unmatched junction bases: 4. The CDR3 DNA reads TGTGCCAGCAGTGATGACAGGGTTGGCAATCAGCCCCAGCATTTT. Amino acid sequence: CASSDDRVGNQPQHF.

This clonotype was recorded many times. This chain connects TRBV6-2 or TRBV6-3 to TRBJ2-7; possibly TRBD2 for D (5 bases). Trimming removed 3 bases from V and 2 bases from J, with 8 bases in between. The CDR3 extends over 13 amino acids. CDR1 and CDR2 (germline): MNHEY, SVGEGT. The CDR3 DNA reads as TGTGCCAGCAGTTATGGAGCGGCCTACGAGCAGTACTTC. Encoded protein: CASSYGAAYEQYF.

In its sample, this clonotype was seen many times. The rearrangement links TRBV9 to TRBJ2-7, with a tentative D call TRBD2 (5 bases). Germline-derived CDR1 and CDR2 are SGDLS and YYNGEE. The CDR3 loop spans 13 amino acids. Trimming removed 3 bases from V and 6 bases from J, with 13 bases in between. This chain's CDR3 is CASSGGLSPEQYF. CDR3 bases: TGTGCCAGCAGCGGAGGACTGTCCCCCGAGCAGTACTTC.

There are many counts of this clonotype. The chain employs TRBV20-1 and TRBJ1-2, with 7 bases that match TRBD1. The junction had 6 bases not matched to a gene; V was cut back by 6 bases and J by 5 bases. From germline, CDR1 is DFQATT and CDR2 SNEGSKA (reference sequence). The CDR3 sequence is 12 residues long. CDR3: CSAGTDNYGYTF. The CDR3 bases are TGCAGTGCCGGGACAGATAATTATGGCTACACCTTC.